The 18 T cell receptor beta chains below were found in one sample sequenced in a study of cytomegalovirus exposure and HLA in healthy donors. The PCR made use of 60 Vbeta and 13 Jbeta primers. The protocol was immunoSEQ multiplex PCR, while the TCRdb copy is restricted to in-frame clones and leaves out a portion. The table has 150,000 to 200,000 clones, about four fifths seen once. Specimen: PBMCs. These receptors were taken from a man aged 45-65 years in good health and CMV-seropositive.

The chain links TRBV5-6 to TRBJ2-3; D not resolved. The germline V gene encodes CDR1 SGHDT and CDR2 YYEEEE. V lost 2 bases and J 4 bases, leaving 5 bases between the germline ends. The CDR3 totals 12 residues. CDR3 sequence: CASSFSADTQYF. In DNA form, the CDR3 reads TGTGCCAGCAGCTTCTCCGCAGATACGCAGTATTTT. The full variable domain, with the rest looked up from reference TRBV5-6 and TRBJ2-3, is DAGVTQSPTHLIKTRGQQVTLRCSPKSGHDTVSWYQQALGQGPQFIFQYYEEEERQRGNFPDRFSGHQFPNYSSELNVNALLLGDSALYLCASSFSADTQYFGPGTRLTVL.

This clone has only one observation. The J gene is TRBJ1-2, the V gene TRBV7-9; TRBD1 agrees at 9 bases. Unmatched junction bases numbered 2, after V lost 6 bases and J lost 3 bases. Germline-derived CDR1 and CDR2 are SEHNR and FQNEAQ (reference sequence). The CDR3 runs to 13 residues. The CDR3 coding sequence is TGTGCCAGCAGTGGGGACAGGGACTATGGCTACACCTTC. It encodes CASSGDRDYGYTF.

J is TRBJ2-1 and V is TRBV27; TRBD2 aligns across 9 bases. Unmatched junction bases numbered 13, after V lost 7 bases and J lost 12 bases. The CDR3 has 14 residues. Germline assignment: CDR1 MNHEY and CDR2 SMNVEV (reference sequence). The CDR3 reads CASNPGLARSGQFF. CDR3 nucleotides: TGTGCCAGCAACCCGGGACTAGCTAGGTCCGGGCAGTTCTTC.

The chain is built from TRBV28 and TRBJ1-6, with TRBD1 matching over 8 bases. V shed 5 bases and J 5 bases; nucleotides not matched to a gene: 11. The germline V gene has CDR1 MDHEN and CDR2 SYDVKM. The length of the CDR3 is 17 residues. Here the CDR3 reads CASSLSHGTGNNSPLHF. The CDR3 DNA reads TGTGCCAGCAGTCTAAGTCATGGGACAGGCAATAATTCACCCCTCCACTTT.

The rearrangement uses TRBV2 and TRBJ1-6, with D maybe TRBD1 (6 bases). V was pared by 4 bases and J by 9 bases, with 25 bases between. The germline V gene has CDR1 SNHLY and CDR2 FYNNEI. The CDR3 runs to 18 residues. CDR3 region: CASSARDTAAGGVSPLHF. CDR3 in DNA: TGTGCCAGCAGTGCCCGGGACACCGCTGCGGGTGGCGTTTCACCCCTCCACTTT.

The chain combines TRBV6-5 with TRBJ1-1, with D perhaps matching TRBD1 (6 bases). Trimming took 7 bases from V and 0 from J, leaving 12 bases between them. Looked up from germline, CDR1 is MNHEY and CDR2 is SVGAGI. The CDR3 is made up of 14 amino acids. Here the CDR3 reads CASIQPGVNTEAFF. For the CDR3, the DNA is TGTGCCAGCATTCAGCCAGGGGTGAACACTGAAGCTTTCTTT.

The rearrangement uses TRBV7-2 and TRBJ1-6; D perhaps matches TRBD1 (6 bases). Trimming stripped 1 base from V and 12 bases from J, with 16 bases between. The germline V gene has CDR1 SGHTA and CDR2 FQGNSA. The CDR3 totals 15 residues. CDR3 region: CASSLGTALRVPLHF. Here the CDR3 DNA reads TGTGCCAGCAGCTTAGGGACAGCCCTAAGGGTACCCCTCCACTTT.

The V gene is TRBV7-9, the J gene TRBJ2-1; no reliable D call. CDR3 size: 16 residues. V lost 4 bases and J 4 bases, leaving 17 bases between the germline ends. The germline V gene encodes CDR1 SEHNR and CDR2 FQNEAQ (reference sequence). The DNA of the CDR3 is TGTGCCAGCAGCTCCAGGAAAAGCCTCACGTACAATGAGCAGTTCTTC. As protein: CASSSRKSLTYNEQFF.

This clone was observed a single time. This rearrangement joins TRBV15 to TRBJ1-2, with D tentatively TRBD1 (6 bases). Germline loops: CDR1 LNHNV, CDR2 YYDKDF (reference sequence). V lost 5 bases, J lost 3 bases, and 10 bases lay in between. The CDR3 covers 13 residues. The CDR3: CATSGGADYGYTF. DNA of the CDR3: TGTGCCACCAGCGGGGGGGCTGACTATGGCTACACCTTC.

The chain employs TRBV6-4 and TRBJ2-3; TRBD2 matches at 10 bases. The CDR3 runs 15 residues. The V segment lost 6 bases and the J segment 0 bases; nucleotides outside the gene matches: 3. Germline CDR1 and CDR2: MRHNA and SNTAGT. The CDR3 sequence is CASSTGLASTDTQYF. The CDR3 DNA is TGTGCCAGCAGCACGGGACTAGCGAGCACAGATACGCAGTATTTT.

This CDR3 reads CAIGRDRDREVEQYF. The CDR3 bases are TGTGCCATCGGCCGGGACAGGGATCGTGAGGTGGAGCAGTACTTC. The gene calls are TRBV14 and TRBJ2-7; 9 bases are shared with TRBD1. Per germline, CDR1 SGHDN and CDR2 FVKESK. This CDR3 has 15 amino acids. J was trimmed by 7 bases and V by 10 bases; bases with no gene match: 17.

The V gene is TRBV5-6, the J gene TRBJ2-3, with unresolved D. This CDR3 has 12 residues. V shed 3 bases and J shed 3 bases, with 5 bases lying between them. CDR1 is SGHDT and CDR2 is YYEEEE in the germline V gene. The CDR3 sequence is CASSSLTDTQYF. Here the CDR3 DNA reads TGTGCCAGCAGCTCCCTAACAGATACGCAGTATTTT.

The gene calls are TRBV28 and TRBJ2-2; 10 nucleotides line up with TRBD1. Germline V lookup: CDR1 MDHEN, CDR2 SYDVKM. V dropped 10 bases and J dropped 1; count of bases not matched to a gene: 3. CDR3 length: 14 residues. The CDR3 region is CAMGTGVNTGELFF. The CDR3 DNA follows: TGTGCCATGGGGACAGGGGTGAACACCGGGGAGCTGTTTTTT.

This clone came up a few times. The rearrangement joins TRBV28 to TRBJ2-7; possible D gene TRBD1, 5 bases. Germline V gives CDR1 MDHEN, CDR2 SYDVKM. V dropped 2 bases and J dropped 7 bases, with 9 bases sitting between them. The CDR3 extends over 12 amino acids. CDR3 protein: CASSLPGREQYF. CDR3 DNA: TGTGCCAGCAGTTTACCAGGGCGTGAGCAGTACTTC.

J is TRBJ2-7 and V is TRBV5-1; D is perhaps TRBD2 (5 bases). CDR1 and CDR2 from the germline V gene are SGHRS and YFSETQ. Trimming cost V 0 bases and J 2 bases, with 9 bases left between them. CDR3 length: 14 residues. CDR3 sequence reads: CASSLASGTYEQYF. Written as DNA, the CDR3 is TGCGCCAGCAGCTTGGCGAGCGGAACCTACGAGCAGTACTTC.

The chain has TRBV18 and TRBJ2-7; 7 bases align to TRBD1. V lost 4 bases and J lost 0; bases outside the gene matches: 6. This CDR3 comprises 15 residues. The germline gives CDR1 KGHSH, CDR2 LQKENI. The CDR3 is CASSLGDSFSYEQYF. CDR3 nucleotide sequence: TGTGCCAGCTCACTCGGGGACAGCTTCTCCTACGAGCAGTACTTC.

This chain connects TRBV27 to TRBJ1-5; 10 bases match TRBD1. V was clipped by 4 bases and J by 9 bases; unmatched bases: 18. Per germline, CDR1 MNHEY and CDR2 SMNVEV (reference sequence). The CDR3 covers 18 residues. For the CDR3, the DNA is TGTGCCAGCAGTTCCTTCAAACCCGGGACAGGGGCCTCAATGCCCCAGCATTTT. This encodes CASSSFKPGTGASMPQHF.

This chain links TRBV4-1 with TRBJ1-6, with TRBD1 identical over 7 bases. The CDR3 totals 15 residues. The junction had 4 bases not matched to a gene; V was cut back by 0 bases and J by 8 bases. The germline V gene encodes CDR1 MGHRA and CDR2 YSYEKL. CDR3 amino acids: CASSQDDRVDSPLHF. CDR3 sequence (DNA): TGCGCCAGCAGCCAAGATGACAGGGTTGATTCACCCCTCCACTTT.